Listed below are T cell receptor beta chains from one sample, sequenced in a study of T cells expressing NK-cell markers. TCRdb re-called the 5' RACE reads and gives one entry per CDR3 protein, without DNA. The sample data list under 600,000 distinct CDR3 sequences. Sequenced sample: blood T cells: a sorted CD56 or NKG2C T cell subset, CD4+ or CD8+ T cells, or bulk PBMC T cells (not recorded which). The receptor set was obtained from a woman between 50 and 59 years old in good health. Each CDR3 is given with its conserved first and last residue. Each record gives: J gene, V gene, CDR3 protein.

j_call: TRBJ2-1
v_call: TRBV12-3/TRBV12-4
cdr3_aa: CASSPRPGGNEQFF

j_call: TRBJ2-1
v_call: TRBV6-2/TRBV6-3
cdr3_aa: CASSRLAGGPPYNEQFF

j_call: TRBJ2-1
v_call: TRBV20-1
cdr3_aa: CSARRDRNNEQFF

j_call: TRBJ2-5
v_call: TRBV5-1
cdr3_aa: CASSSGQGAVETQYF

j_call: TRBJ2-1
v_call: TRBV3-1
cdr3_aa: CASSQEGGGRVEQFF

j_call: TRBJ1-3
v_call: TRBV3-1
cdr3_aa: CASTTWAGTSGNTIYF

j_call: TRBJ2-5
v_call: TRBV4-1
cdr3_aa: CASSQDQTLQETQYF

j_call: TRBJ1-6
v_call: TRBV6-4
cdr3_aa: CASSDSGTGLSPLHF

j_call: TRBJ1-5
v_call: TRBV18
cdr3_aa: CASSPFEDSNQPQHF

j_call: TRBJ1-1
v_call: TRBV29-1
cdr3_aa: CSVEPGQAENTEAFF

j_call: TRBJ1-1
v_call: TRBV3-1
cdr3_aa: CASSQERTEKKAFF

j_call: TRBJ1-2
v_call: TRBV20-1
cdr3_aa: CSASRNRGRGGYTF

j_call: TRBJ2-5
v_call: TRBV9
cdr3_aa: CASSVDVSGVETQYF

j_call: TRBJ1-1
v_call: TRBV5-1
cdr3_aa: CASSLGDRDKAFF

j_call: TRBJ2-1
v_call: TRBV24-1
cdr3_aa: CATSEGTLFDEQFF

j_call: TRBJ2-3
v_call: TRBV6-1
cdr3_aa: CASSEFAGTSTDTQYF

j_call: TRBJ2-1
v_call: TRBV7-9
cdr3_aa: CASSLLGRPQGNEQFF

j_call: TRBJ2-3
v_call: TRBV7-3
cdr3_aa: CASNDPRQGTDTQYF

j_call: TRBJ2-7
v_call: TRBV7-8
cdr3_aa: CASSPTRPGREQYF

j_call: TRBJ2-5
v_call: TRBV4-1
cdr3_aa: CASSGQAAMQYF

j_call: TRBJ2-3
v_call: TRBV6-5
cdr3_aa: CASSSAMSTDTQYF

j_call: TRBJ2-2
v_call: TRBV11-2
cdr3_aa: CASSLDGLNTGELFF

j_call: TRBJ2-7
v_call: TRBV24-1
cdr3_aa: CATADRTGGFDEQYF

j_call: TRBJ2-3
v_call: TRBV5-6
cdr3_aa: CASSLNGRGPFDTQYF

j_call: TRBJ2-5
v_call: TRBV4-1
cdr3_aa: CASSQESTSWSGETQYF

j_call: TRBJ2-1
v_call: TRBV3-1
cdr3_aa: CASSHKGSPYNEQFF

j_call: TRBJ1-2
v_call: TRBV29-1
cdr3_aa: CSVGTGWETGYTF

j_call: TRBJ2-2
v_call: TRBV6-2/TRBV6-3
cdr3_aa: CASRRSGGAGELFF

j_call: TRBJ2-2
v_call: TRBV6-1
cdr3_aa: CASSDRRDTGELFF

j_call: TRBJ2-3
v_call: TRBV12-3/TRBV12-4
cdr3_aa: CASSYGLGQSPGTDTQYF

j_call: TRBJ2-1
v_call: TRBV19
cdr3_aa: CASRPRGGQGHNEQFF

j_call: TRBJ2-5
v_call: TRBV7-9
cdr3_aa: CASSWVAPRRETQYF

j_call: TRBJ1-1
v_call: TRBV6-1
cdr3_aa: CASRNTNGGNSEAFF

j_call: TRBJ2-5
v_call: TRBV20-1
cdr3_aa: CSARSLETQYF

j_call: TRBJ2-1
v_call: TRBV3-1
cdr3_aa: CASSQDRANEQFF

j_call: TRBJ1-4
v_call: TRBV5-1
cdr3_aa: CASSRGQGTTNEKLFF

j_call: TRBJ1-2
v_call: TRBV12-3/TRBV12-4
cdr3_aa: CASSLNAGYGGYTF

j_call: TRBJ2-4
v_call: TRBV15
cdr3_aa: CATSRDEGTIQYF

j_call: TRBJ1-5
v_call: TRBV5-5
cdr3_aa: CASRGKYGDQPQHF

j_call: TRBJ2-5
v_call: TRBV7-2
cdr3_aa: CASSFAGSHRETQYF

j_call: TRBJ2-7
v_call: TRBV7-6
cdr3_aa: CASSLAGVNEQYF

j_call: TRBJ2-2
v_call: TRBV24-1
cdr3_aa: CATKSSGTGELFF

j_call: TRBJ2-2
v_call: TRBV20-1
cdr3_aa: CSAQGAPLNTGELFF

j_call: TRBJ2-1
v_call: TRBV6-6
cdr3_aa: CASSSRVLAVPNEQFF

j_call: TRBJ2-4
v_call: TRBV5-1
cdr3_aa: CASSLGDNLVDIQYF

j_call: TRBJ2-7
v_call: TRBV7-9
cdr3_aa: CASSFWGGRATYEQYF

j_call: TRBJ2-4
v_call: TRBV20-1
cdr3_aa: CSARDPTSGRINIQYF

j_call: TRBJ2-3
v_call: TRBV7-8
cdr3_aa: CASILGWTGGDTQYF

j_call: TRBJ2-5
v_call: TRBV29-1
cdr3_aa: CSASGFFQETQYF

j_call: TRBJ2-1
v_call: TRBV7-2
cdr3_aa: CASSFTQGYSYNEQFF

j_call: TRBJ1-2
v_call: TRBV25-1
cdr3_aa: CASSGPGGYGYTF

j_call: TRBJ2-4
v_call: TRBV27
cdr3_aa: CASQLSGAPRRSIQYF

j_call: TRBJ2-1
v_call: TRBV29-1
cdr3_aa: CSVGYRGLYNEQFF

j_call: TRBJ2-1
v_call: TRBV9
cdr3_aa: CASSSVRFGEQFF

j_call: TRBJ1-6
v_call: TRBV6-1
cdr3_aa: CASSVDGMYSPLHF